This T cell receptor beta chain appears in the sequencing data of a study of T cell responses to AZD1222 COVID-19 vaccine. General study points: Recipients of AZD1222 seropositive at baseline numbered only 5 to 7.

Second-dose recipients at about 4 or about 12 weeks were treated as one pooled group. On this clone: Its antigen is not identified.

This CDR3 is 14 amino acids long. The V gene end was trimmed by 4 bases and the J gene end by 8 bases; junction bases not matched to a gene: 8. CDR1 and CDR2 (germline): SGDLS, YYNGEE. TCRdb's copy holds only in-frame clones and misses some; the assay was immunoSEQ multiplex PCR. The profile shows 100,000 to 150,000 clones, 80% to 90% of them singletons. V and J are TRBV9 and TRBJ1-4; 7 nucleotides line up with TRBD1. Sequences were derived from peripheral blood, sampled 28 days after the second AZD1222 dose. This receptor was obtained from an adult who received the AZD1222 COVID-19 vaccine. The CDR3, as DNA: TGTGCCAGCAGCCCGAGACAGGGAGGCGAAAAACTGTTTTTT. This sequence encodes CASSPRQGGEKLFF.